This TCR beta chain emerged from a study of identical twins. About this clonotype itself: What it binds is not known. With a much larger clone just one base away, this may be a read error.

Study results and limitations: Conclusions rested on cross-sectional statistics rather than following the same donors.

TCRdb reprocessed the 5' RACE reads via MiXCR and lists one record per CDR3 protein. This sample has 600,000 to 800,000 distinct CDR3 sequences, with 21% found just once. These data also formed part of another study, on T cells expressing NK-cell markers. That study adds: It was from sorted CD3+CD56+NKG2C+, CD3+CD56+NKG2C- and CD3+CD56-NKG2C+ T cells that TCR beta repertoires came.

The sample was PBMCs. The receptor was isolated from a woman aged 18-35 years in good health.

The CDR3 nucleotides are TGTGCCAGCAGCCCTCCCCCCGGATACAATGAGCAGTCCTTC. Translation gives CASSPPPGYNEQSF. The chain couples TRBV7-8 to TRBJ2-1; D gene ambiguous. Germline loops: CDR1 SGHVS, CDR2 FQNEAQ. The CDR3 contains 14 residues.